This T cell receptor beta chain was identified during a study of shared clonotypes between healthy human individuals. Study at large: Donors had three CD4 naive, three CD4 memory, two CD8 naive and one CD8 memory plate apiece. Study findings and constraints: Sharing across a few donors was seen in around 5% of naive CD4 clonotypes.

Terminally differentiated effector memory CD45RA+ cells were excluded from the naive CD8 cells, which were CD45RO-negative and positively selected for CCR7. The assay used deep level. Repertoires were generated with immunoSEQ multiplex PCR, while TCRdb's copy carries only in-frame clones and drops some. The sample consists of roughly 590,000 clones, nearly 97% of them appearing once. For this clone: The antigen is undetermined.

Trimming removed 0 bases at V and 0 bases at J, with 13 bases between. CDR1 SGDLS and CDR2 YYNGEE come from the germline V gene. The CDR3 runs to 17 residues. The sequenced material came from naive CD8+ T cells sorted from blood. This receptor was identified in a woman aged 25 to 39 in good health. V and J are TRBV9 and TRBJ2-1; a weak D match, TRBD2 (6 bases). As DNA, the CDR3 is TGTGCCAGCAGCGTAGGGGGACTGCTGAGCTCCTACAATGAGCAGTTCTTC. Amino acids: CASSVGGLLSSYNEQFF.